These 15 T cell receptor beta chains came from one sample sequenced in a study of control samples from healthy donors and cancer patients. Assay: immunoSEQ multiplex PCR; the TCRdb copy retains only in-frame clones and omits some. Here the sample spans tens of thousands of clones, approximately 88% being singletons. Sequenced: blood. The receptors stem from a woman aged 60-75 years in good health.

The V gene is TRBV20-1, the J gene TRBJ2-1; no firm D call. Germline values: CDR1 DFQATT, CDR2 SNEGSKA (reference sequence). This CDR3 has 11 residues. V was trimmed by 0 bases and J by 8 bases, leaving 5 bases between them. The CDR3 nucleotides are TGCAGTGCTAGAGATCAATATGAGCAGTTCTTC. Protein product: CSARDQYEQFF.

The rearrangement joins TRBV30 to TRBJ2-3, with D perhaps matching TRBD2 (6 bases). CDR3 size: 13 residues. V lost 5 bases and J 2 bases, leaving 11 bases between the germline ends. CDR1 and CDR2 from the germline V gene are GTSNPN and SVGIG (reference sequence). CDR3 bases: TGTGCCTGGGAAATAGCGGCCACAGATACGCAGTATTTT. Translation gives CAWEIAATDTQYF.

The count of this clone is one. The genes are TRBV24-1 and TRBJ2-1; maybe TRBD2 (6 bases). The CDR3 sequence is 14 residues long. Germline lookup yields CDR1 KGHDR and CDR2 SFDVKD. V lost 9 bases and J 4 bases, leaving 15 bases between the germline ends. DNA of the CDR3: TGTGCCACCGCGACTAGTCCCCTTTACAATGAGCAGTTCTTC. Protein: CATATSPLYNEQFF.

The chain employs TRBV7-8 and TRBJ2-7, with 13 bases aligning to TRBD2. J lost 4 bases, V lost 4 bases, and 7 bases had no gene match. The CDR3 contains 16 residues. Germline CDR1 and CDR2: SGHVS and FQNEAQ. CDR3 coding DNA: TGTGCCAGCAGCTCTGGACTAGCGGGAGATGGGTACGAGCAGTACTTC. It is translated as CASSSGLAGDGYEQYF.

The chain combines TRBV28 with TRBJ1-6; 9 bases line up with TRBD1. The CDR3 loop spans 15 amino acids. J was trimmed by 7 bases and V by 3 bases; bases with no gene match: 4. CDR1 and CDR2 (germline): MDHEN, SYDVKM. CDR3 sequence reads: CASSFGDRENSPLHF. In nucleotides, the CDR3 is TGTGCCAGCAGTTTTGGGGACAGGGAGAATTCACCCCTCCACTTT.

The chain carries TRBV30 and TRBJ1-4; 11 bases match TRBD1. With 5 bases clipped from V and 4 bases from J, the junction kept 12 bases outside the gene matches. The CDR3 totals 17 residues. Germline CDR1 is GTSNPN and CDR2 is SVGIG (reference sequence). The CDR3 DNA follows: TGTGCCTGGCAGGGACAGGGGGAGCCAATTTATAATGAAAAACTGTTTTTT. Translated, it gives CAWQGQGEPIYNEKLFF.

The chain combines TRBV18 with TRBJ2-7; TRBD2 aligns across 7 bases. There are 15 residues in the CDR3. Germline CDR1 is KGHSH and CDR2 is LQKENI. V shed 2 bases, J shed 2 bases, and the junction held 6 bases outside the gene matches. The CDR3 here is CASSPGGDFTYEQYF. The CDR3 nucleotides are TGTGCCAGCTCACCAGGGGGGGACTTCACCTACGAGCAGTACTTC.

The V call is TRBV11-3, the J call TRBJ2-7; TRBD1 is a possible D gene (6 bases). CDR1 and CDR2 from the germline V gene are SGHNT and YENEEA. Trimming took 4 bases from V and 1 from J, leaving 14 bases between them. There are 15 residues in the CDR3. In nucleotides, the CDR3 is TGTGCCAGCAGCTCCCACAGGGATCTTTCCTACGAGCAGTACTTC. Translating gives CASSSHRDLSYEQYF.

The rearrangement joins TRBV28 to TRBJ2-3; TRBD2 matches 8 bases. The length of the CDR3 is 19 residues. Germline V gene sequence: CDR1 MDHEN, CDR2 SYDVKM. Trimming cost V 6 bases and J 2 bases; bases outside gene matches: 19. The CDR3 protein is CASSNLPGGASGFTDTQYF. The DNA for the CDR3 is TGTGCCAGCAGCAACCTCCCGGGAGGGGCTAGCGGATTCACAGATACGCAGTATTTT.

The V call is TRBV10-3, the J call TRBJ1-1, with unresolved D. Trimming took off 0 bases at V and 3 bases at J, with 5 bases between the two ends. CDR1 and CDR2 from the germline V gene are ENHRY and SYGVKD. The CDR3 spans 13 residues. CDR3 bases: TGTGCCATCAGTGAGTCAGGGCACACTGAAGCTTTCTTT. Its translation: CAISESGHTEAFF.

V gene TRBV6-2 or TRBV6-3 combines with J gene TRBJ2-2, with 8 bases fitting TRBD2. The CDR3 contains 15 residues. CDR1 MNHEY and CDR2 SVGEGT come from the germline V gene. With 6 bases clipped from V and 4 bases from J, the junction kept 7 bases outside the gene matches. The CDR3 here is CASSLGLAPTGELFF. The CDR3 coding sequence is TGTGCCAGCAGCCTCGGACTAGCCCCCACCGGGGAGCTGTTTTTT.

The chain links TRBV29-1 to TRBJ2-2, with D possibly matching TRBD1 (6 bases). Germline-derived CDR1 and CDR2 are SQVTM and ANQGSEA. This CDR3 spans 14 amino acids. V dropped 4 bases and J dropped 2 bases, with 11 bases sitting between them. CDR3 amino acids: CSVARRGNTGELFF. In DNA form, the CDR3 reads TGCAGCGTTGCGCGCAGGGGCAACACCGGGGAGCTGTTTTTT.

The chain is built from TRBV11-3 and TRBJ1-2; D uncertain. In germline, CDR1 is SGHNT, CDR2 YENEEA. The CDR3 consists of 14 residues. Trimming removed 4 bases from V and 7 bases from J, with 16 bases in between. CDR3: CASSSPKAPAGYTF. The CDR3 DNA reads as TGTGCCAGCAGCTCCCCGAAGGCCCCCGCTGGCTACACCTTC.

This clone was seen a single time. This rearrangement joins TRBV7-2 to TRBJ1-6; no reliable D call. The CDR3 has 14 amino acids. V lost 6 bases, J lost 0 bases, and 6 bases lay in between. Germline V lookup: CDR1 SGHTA, CDR2 FQGNSA. In DNA, the CDR3 is TGTGCCAGCAGAGAGAGCTCCTATAATTCACCCCTCCACTTT. It codes for CASRESSYNSPLHF. The variable domain in full, completed from reference TRBV7-2 and TRBJ1-6, reads GAGVSQSPSNKVTEKGKDVELRCDPISGHTALYWYRQSLGQGLEFLIYFQGNSAPDKSGLPSDRFSAERTGGSVSTLTIQRTQQEDSAVYLCASRESSYNSPLHFGNGTRLTVT.

This clone occurred a few times. The V call is TRBV3-1 (or the pseudogene TRBV3-2), the J call TRBJ1-3; D is unclear. CDR3 size: 14 residues. V lost 2 bases, J lost 3 bases, and 8 bases lay in between. Germline CDR1 LGHDT, CDR2 YNNKEL (reference sequence). This CDR3 reads CASSQLSSGNTIYF. As DNA, the CDR3 is TGTGCCAGCAGCCAATTAAGTAGTGGAAACACCATATATTTT.